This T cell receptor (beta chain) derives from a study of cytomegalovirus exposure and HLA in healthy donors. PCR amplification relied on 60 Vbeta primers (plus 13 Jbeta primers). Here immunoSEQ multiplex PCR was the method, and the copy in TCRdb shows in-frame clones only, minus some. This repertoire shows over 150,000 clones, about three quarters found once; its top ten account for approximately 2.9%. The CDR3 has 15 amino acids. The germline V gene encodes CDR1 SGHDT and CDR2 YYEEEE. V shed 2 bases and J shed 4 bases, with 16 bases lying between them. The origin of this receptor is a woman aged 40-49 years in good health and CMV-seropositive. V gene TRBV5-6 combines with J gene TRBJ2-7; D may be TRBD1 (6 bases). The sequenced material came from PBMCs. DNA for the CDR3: TGTGCCAGCAGCTTCGGACAGAGGACTCGTTACGAGCAGTACTTC. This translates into CASSFGQRTRYEQYF.